One sample yielded the 16 T cell receptor beta chains listed below, sequenced in a study of T-cell reconstitution after alpha-beta-depleted transplantation in children. Preparation of the TCRbeta library was carried out with unique molecular identifiers. TCRdb re-derived calls from the PCR reads in MiXCR, one entry per CDR3 protein. Found here are around 530,000 distinct CDR3 sequences, about 33% of them singletons; the top ten hold around 2.4%. This sample comprised PBMCs from the stem cell graft donor, obtained from the stem cell graft. The receptor set was obtained from a human donor who donated a stem cell graft to a child with aplastic anemia.

This clonotype was found a few times. The chain is built from TRBV5-1 and TRBJ1-1; maybe TRBD1 (6 bases). V was cut by 6 bases and J by 4 bases, with 16 bases left in between. Per the germline V gene, CDR1 is SGHRS and CDR2 is YFSETQ. The CDR3 is 14 amino acids. CDR3 amino acids: CASTPPQGPTEAFF. DNA of the CDR3: TGCGCCAGCACCCCACCACAGGGACCCACTGAAGCTTTCTTT.

The rearrangement links TRBV28 to TRBJ2-7, with 10 bases fitting TRBD1. The V segment lost 6 bases and the J segment 4 bases; nucleotides outside the gene matches: 12. This CDR3 has 16 amino acids. From germline, CDR1 is MDHEN and CDR2 SYDVKM. CDR3 in amino acids: CASRIQSGTGAYEQYF. DNA for the CDR3: TGTGCCAGCAGAATCCAGTCCGGGACAGGGGCTTACGAGCAGTACTTC.

This clonotype was seen only a few times. The chain joins TRBV7-9 to TRBJ2-7; 10 bases are shared with TRBD1. V was clipped by 3 bases and J by 0 bases; unmatched bases: 2. Germline V lookup: CDR1 SEHNR, CDR2 FQNEAQ (reference sequence). This CDR3 comprises 15 residues. The CDR3 sequence is CASSLDRGFSYEQYF. The CDR3 DNA sequence: TGTGCCAGCAGCTTGGACAGGGGGTTCTCCTACGAGCAGTACTTC. Variable domain in full (rest from reference TRBV7-9 and TRBJ2-7): DTGVSQNPRHKITKRGQNVTFRCDPISEHNRLYWYRQTLGQGPEFLTYFQNEAQLEKSRLLSDRFSAERPKGSFSTLEIQRTEQGDSAMYLCASSLDRGFSYEQYFGPGTRLTVT.

The chain is built from TRBV7-9 and TRBJ1-2; 9 nucleotides line up with TRBD1. Trimming at V came to 5 bases and at J to 3 bases, leaving 7 bases not matched to a gene. This CDR3 spans 15 amino acids. Germline CDR1 SEHNR, CDR2 FQNEAQ (reference sequence). CDR3 protein: CASSPRTGVDYGYTF. CDR3 DNA: TGTGCCAGCAGCCCCCGGACAGGGGTTGACTATGGCTACACCTTC. The whole variable domain, remainder taken from reference TRBV7-9 and TRBJ1-2, is DTGVSQNPRHKITKRGQNVTFRCDPISEHNRLYWYRQTLGQGPEFLTYFQNEAQLEKSRLLSDRFSAERPKGSFSTLEIQRTEQGDSAMYLCASSPRTGVDYGYTFGSGTRLTVV.

The chain couples TRBV29-1 to TRBJ2-2; 9 bases are a match to TRBD1. Per germline, CDR1 SQVTM and CDR2 ANQGSEA. The J segment lost 6 bases and the V segment lost 4 bases, leaving 12 bases of the junction unmatched. The CDR3 has 16 amino acids. CDR3 nucleotides: TGCAGCGTTGTGACGCCGGGACAGGGAACCCCCGGGGAGCTGTTTTTT. Protein sequence: CSVVTPGQGTPGELFF.

CDR3 residues: CASSLSAVAKNIQYF. DNA for the CDR3: TGTGCCAGCAGCTTGTCGGCAGTAGCCAAAAACATTCAGTACTTC. This chain joins TRBV5-6 and TRBJ2-4; D remains unclear. V lost 1 base and J 0 bases, leaving 8 bases between the germline ends. The CDR3 has 15 amino acids. The V gene's germline CDR1 is SGHDT and CDR2 YYEEEE.

The chain links TRBV29-1 to TRBJ2-5; maybe TRBD1 (5 bases). Germline CDR1 and CDR2: SQVTM and ANQGSEA. This CDR3 has 15 amino acids. Trimming stripped 5 bases from V and 6 bases from J, with 22 bases between. The CDR3 nucleotides are TGCAGCGTTTGGGAATTCGGACATGAAGTTAAGACCCAGTACTTC. Translating it yields CSVWEFGHEVKTQYF.

This clonotype occurred once. The chain employs TRBV29-1 and TRBJ2-1; 8 bases agree with TRBD2. CDR1 and CDR2 (germline): SQVTM, ANQGSEA. The CDR3 sequence is 15 residues long. Germline trimming cut 6 bases from V and 0 bases from J; bases unmatched to any gene: 7. The CDR3 is CSVRTSSNSYNEQFF. The CDR3 DNA follows: TGCAGCGTCCGGACTAGCTCCAACTCCTACAATGAGCAGTTCTTC.

CDR3 sequence (DNA): TGTGCCAGCAACCTCGGGGGAGCCAGGAACACTGAAGCTTTCTTT. Amino acid sequence: CASNLGGARNTEAFF. V usage is TRBV12-3 or TRBV12-4 and J usage is TRBJ1-1, with D tentatively TRBD1 (5 bases). The CDR3 runs to 15 residues. V lost 7 bases and J lost 1, with 16 bases in between.

This clonotype appeared a few times. V and J are TRBV28 and TRBJ2-5; D gene uncertain. The ends were cut back, 1 base at V and 5 bases at J, with 17 bases in the middle. From germline, CDR1 is MDHEN and CDR2 SYDVKM. The CDR3 has 16 amino acids. This CDR3 reads CASSLSSILIGETQYF. The CDR3 DNA is TGTGCCAGCAGTTTATCCTCTATCCTCATCGGGGAGACCCAGTACTTC. Based on the CDR3 plus reference TRBV28 and TRBJ2-5, the full variable domain is DVKVTQSSRYLVKRTGEKVFLECVQDMDHENMFWYRQDPGLGLRLIYFSYDVKMKEKGDIPEGYSVSREKKERFSLILESASTNQTSMYLCASSLSSILIGETQYFGPGTRLLVL.

J is TRBJ1-2 and V is TRBV24-1; 8 bases agree with TRBD1. The CDR3 has 15 amino acids. Per germline, CDR1 KGHDR and CDR2 SFDVKD. The J segment lost 2 bases and the V segment lost 6 bases, leaving 7 bases of the junction unmatched. The CDR3 here is CATSSATGVNYGYTF. The CDR3 nucleotides are TGTGCCACCAGTTCAGCGACAGGGGTAAACTATGGCTACACCTTC.

The V call is TRBV6-1, the J call TRBJ1-1; D possibly corresponds to TRBD1 (5 bases). The V gene lost 8 bases and the J gene lost 4 bases, with 20 bases spanning the gap. Germline values: CDR1 MNHNS, CDR2 SASEGT. CDR3 length: 15 residues. Written as DNA, the CDR3 is TGTGCCAGCGGGGCAGGGACCAATTGGGGCACTGAAGCTTTCTTT. Translated, it gives CASGAGTNWGTEAFF.

This clonotype was counted many times. This sequence joins TRBV6-2 or TRBV6-3 and TRBJ2-1; D is undetermined. Germline values: CDR1 MNHEY, CDR2 SVGEGT. V dropped 6 bases and J dropped 3 bases, with 3 bases sitting between them. The CDR3 has 11 residues. CDR3 loop: CASRRYNEQFF. CDR3 sequence (DNA): TGTGCCAGCAGGCGCTACAATGAGCAGTTCTTC.

This clonotype was observed at least ten times. The chain has TRBV20-1 and TRBJ1-1; D may be TRBD1 (5 bases). The V end lost 2 bases, the J end lost 7 bases, and 14 bases lay between the germline ends. Germline CDR1 is DFQATT and CDR2 is SNEGSKA (reference sequence). This CDR3 contains 13 residues. The CDR3 sequence is CSARYHGGGEAFF. The CDR3 bases are TGCAGTGCTAGATACCATGGTGGGGGTGAAGCTTTCTTT.

J is TRBJ1-6 and V is TRBV7-9, with 7 positions matching TRBD1. Germline loops: CDR1 SEHNR, CDR2 FQNEAQ (reference sequence). V shed 5 bases and J 7 bases; nucleotides not matched to a gene: 8. This CDR3 has 15 amino acids. CDR3 DNA sequence: TGTGCCAGCAGCCCAGACACAGGGGTCAATTCACCCCTCCACTTT. It encodes CASSPDTGVNSPLHF.

This sequence joins TRBV6-2 or TRBV6-3 and TRBJ1-1, with D maybe TRBD1 (6 bases). This CDR3 has 14 amino acids. Germline CDR1 reads MNHEY; CDR2 reads SVGEGT. V gave up 8 bases and J gave up 7 bases, with 20 bases separating them. Here the CDR3 DNA reads TGTGCCAGCGGCCAGCCTGGGACATCAGGTGAAGCTTTCTTT. It codes for CASGQPGTSGEAFF.